What follows are 9 T cell receptor beta chains derived from one specimen sequenced in a study of neoadjuvant anti-PD-1 for oral cavity cancer (dated by TCRdb to the early 2020s). Per the publication, the time point label means: before neoadjuvant nivolumab. Receptors were amplified or captured by the immunoSEQ multiplex PCR assay. The clones in this table, taken by TCRdb from immuneACCESS, are in-frame only. Not every clone is retained; where verified, under half of the shortfall comes from an unresolved V gene, and the cause of the rest is unknown. The sample data list over 5,500 clones, and approximately 75% of these were observed just once. The ten largest clones take up 3% of the sample. This sample comprised PBMCs, obtained before nivolumab (anti-PD-1) treatment. Receptor source: a person aged 40 to 85 with oral cavity squamous cell carcinoma.

This chain links TRBV7-3 with TRBJ1-1; 7 bases match TRBD1. With 0 bases clipped from V and 4 bases from J, the junction kept 5 bases outside the gene matches. The CDR3 sequence is 15 residues long. In germline, CDR1 is SGHTA, CDR2 FQGTGA. In nucleotides, the CDR3 is TGTGCCAGCAGCTTAACCCCAGGGGGAACCACTGAAGCTTTCTTT. Protein product: CASSLTPGGTTEAFF. Full variable domain (outside the CDR3, taken from reference TRBV7-3 and TRBJ1-1): GAGVSQTPSNKVTEKGKYVELRCDPISGHTALYWYRQSLGQGPEFLIYFQGTGAADDSGLPNDRFFAVRPEGSVSTLKIQRTERGDSAVYLCASSLTPGGTTEAFFGQGTRLTVV.

The genes are TRBV6-5 and TRBJ2-1, with 9 bases fitting TRBD2. V was pared by 8 bases and J by 9 bases, with 14 bases of the junction left unmatched. Germline values: CDR1 MNHEY, CDR2 SVGAGI. This CDR3 is 15 amino acids long. In DNA form, the CDR3 reads TGTGCCAGCTGGGGTGGGACTAGCTCCTTTGGTGAGCAGTTCTTC. This encodes CASWGGTSSFGEQFF.

This chain joins TRBV2 and TRBJ1-6; possibly TRBD1 for D (5 bases). Germline loops: CDR1 SNHLY, CDR2 FYNNEI. Trimming cost V 8 bases and J 6 bases, with 11 bases left between them. The CDR3 length is 13 residues. The CDR3 DNA reads as TGTGCCAGCCAGACAGAAATTAATTCACCCCTCCACTTT. Amino acid sequence: CASQTEINSPLHF.

This rearrangement joins TRBV7-9 to TRBJ2-3, with no clear D. The germline V gene has CDR1 SEHNR and CDR2 FQNEAQ (reference sequence). Deletions cut 1 base from V and 5 bases from J, with 19 bases between. The CDR3 totals 17 residues. The CDR3 DNA follows: TGTGCCAGCAGCTTAGGGTTGCGGACCCAAAAATTAGATACGCAGTATTTT. This codes for CASSLGLRTQKLDTQYF.

Only a few counts were recorded for this clone. The J gene is TRBJ1-3, the V gene TRBV5-1; TRBD1 is a possible D gene (5 bases). Trimming took 4 bases from V and 0 from J, leaving 14 bases between them. The CDR3 spans 16 residues. CDR1 is SGHRS and CDR2 is YFSETQ in the germline V gene. CDR3 DNA: TGCGCCAGCAGCGGGGACGTGACGGGCTCTGGAAACACCATATATTTT. Encoded protein: CASSGDVTGSGNTIYF.

This clone was counted only a few times. CDR3 residues: CASGRTGSYEQYF. Here the CDR3 DNA reads TGTGCCAGCGGTAGGACAGGGTCCTACGAGCAGTACTTC. The chain joins TRBV2 to TRBJ2-7, with 8 bases aligning to TRBD1. The germline CDR1 and CDR2 sequences are SNHLY and FYNNEI. The CDR3 spans 13 residues. Trimming removed 8 bases from V and 1 base from J; junction bases left unmatched: 4.

This chain uses TRBV6-5 with TRBJ2-3; D is tentatively TRBD1 or TRBD2 (6 bases each). In germline, CDR1 is MNHEY, CDR2 SVGAGI. The germline V and J ends were trimmed by 6 bases and 5 bases, with 18 bases remaining between them. The CDR3 sequence is 15 residues long. This CDR3 reads CASRGTEGGKDTQYF. Written as DNA, the CDR3 is TGTGCCAGCAGGGGGACGGAGGGGGGCAAAGATACGCAGTATTTT.

The chain employs TRBV2 and TRBJ1-5, with a tentative D call TRBD1 (6 bases). Germline CDR1 and CDR2: SNHLY and FYNNEI. The CDR3 spans 14 residues. V was clipped by 6 bases and J by 1 base, with 10 bases between them. The CDR3 loop is CASRQGYSNQPQHF. The DNA of the CDR3 is TGTGCCAGCAGGCAGGGGTACAGCAATCAGCCCCAGCATTTT.

This rearrangement joins TRBV9 to TRBJ2-3; 10 nucleotides line up with TRBD2. J gave up 5 bases and V 0 bases, and 6 bases lay outside the gene matches. Germline CDR1 is SGDLS and CDR2 is YYNGEE. The CDR3 runs to 16 residues. The DNA of the CDR3 is TGTGCCAGCAGCGTAGAGGAGCGGGGGGGGTTAGATACGCAGTATTTT. Amino acids: CASSVEERGGLDTQYF.